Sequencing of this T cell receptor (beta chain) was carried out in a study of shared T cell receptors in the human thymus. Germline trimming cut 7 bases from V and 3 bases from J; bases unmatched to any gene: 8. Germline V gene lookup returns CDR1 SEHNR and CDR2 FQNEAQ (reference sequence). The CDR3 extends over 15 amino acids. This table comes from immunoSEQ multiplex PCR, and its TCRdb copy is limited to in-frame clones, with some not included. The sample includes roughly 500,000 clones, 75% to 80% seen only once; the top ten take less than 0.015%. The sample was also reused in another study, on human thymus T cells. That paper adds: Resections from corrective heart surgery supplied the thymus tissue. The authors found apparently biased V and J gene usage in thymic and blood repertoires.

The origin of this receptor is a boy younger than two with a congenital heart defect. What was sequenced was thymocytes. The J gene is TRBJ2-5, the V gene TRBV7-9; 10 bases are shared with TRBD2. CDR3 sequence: CASTGQLAGKETQYF. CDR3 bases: TGTGCCAGCACCGGTCAACTAGCGGGAAAAGAGACCCAGTACTTC.